These 17 T cell receptor beta chains share one sample of origin, sequenced in a study of a mutant IDH1 vaccine in newly diagnosed glioma (dated by TCRdb to the early 2020s). The library was produced with the immunoSEQ multiplex PCR assay. The source is immuneACCESS, and TCRdb retained only in-frame sequences with V and J called. Part of the clones is not carried over; for the studies checked, unresolved V genes explain less than half of this, and the remainder is unexplained. The sample contains 73,000 or so clones, roughly 80% of them found a single time. More than 10% of the sample rests with the top ten. These receptors' targets are unknown. The time point label, as the study defines it: week 35, safety follow-up. Every vaccine dose consisted of 300 ug of a 20-mer mutant IDH1 peptide in Montanide, administered subcutaneously together with topical imiquimod. Specimen: PBMCs, collected from a glioma patient whose treatment included an IDH1 peptide vaccine. The source is a man between 18 and 29 years old with glioma.

This rearrangement joins TRBV9 to TRBJ1-1, with D perhaps matching TRBD1 (6 bases). Germline V gene sequence: CDR1 SGDLS, CDR2 YYNGEE. This CDR3 contains 13 residues. V gave up 6 bases and J gave up 2 bases, with 11 bases separating them. CDR3 in amino acids: CASNRGINTEAFF. CDR3 nucleotides: TGTGCCAGCAATAGGGGGATCAACACTGAAGCTTTCTTT.

This chain joins TRBV10-3 and TRBJ2-7; 9 nucleotides match TRBD1. Germline V gene lookup returns CDR1 ENHRY and CDR2 SYGVKD. J was trimmed by 3 bases and V by 10 bases; bases with no gene match: 10. The CDR3 sequence is 14 residues long. The CDR3, as DNA: TGTGCCACCCTCCCGGGACAGGGCCTCTACGAGCAGTACTTC. This sequence encodes CATLPGQGLYEQYF.

The V and J genes are TRBV30 and TRBJ2-2; D perhaps matches TRBD1 (6 bases). Per germline, CDR1 GTSNPN and CDR2 SVGIG (reference sequence). Trimming took 4 bases from V and 1 from J, leaving 10 bases between them. The CDR3 consists of 14 residues. CDR3 DNA: TGTGCCTGGAACCGGGACAAGAACACCGGGGAGCTGTTTTTT. This encodes CAWNRDKNTGELFF.

The chain carries TRBV4-3 and TRBJ2-7; D possibly corresponds to TRBD1 (6 bases). The CDR3 contains 15 residues. Germline lookup yields CDR1 LGHNA and CDR2 YSLEER. V lost 0 bases and J 2 bases, leaving 11 bases between the germline ends. The CDR3 DNA follows: TGCGCCAGCAGCCAAGAGGGCAGGGGTGCCTACGAGCAGTACTTC. This translates into CASSQEGRGAYEQYF.

The chain carries TRBV5-1 and TRBJ2-6; either TRBD1 or TRBD2 may fit D (5 bases each). CDR3 size: 16 residues. Trimming removed 4 bases at V and 7 bases at J, with 18 bases between. Germline V lookup: CDR1 SGHRS, CDR2 YFSETQ. The CDR3 here is CASSASRDRGANVLTF. Written as DNA, the CDR3 is TGCGCCAGCAGCGCGTCCCGGGACCGCGGCGCCAACGTCCTGACTTTC.

The chain recombines TRBV7-9 with TRBJ2-7, with D unclear. Germline V gene lookup returns CDR1 SEHNR and CDR2 FQNEAQ (reference sequence). The CDR3 totals 11 residues. V was shortened by 4 bases and J by 6 bases, with 7 bases between the two germline ends. The CDR3 spells CASSSSSEQYF. The CDR3, as DNA: TGTGCCAGCAGCTCGAGTTCCGAGCAGTACTTC.

The chain couples TRBV11-2 to TRBJ2-7; 8 nucleotides match TRBD1. After removal of 5 bases from V and 3 bases from J, the junction contained 6 bases not matched to a gene. CDR3 length: 14 residues. Germline CDR1 is SGHAT and CDR2 is FQNNGV. In DNA form, the CDR3 reads TGTGCCAGCAGCACAAACAGGGGGAGCTACGAGCAGTACTTC. This codes for CASSTNRGSYEQYF.

V is TRBV10-3 and J is TRBJ1-1; D gene uncertain. Germline CDR1 ENHRY, CDR2 SYGVKD. CDR3 length: 15 amino acids. The V end lost 2 bases, the J end lost 0 bases, and 10 bases lay between the germline ends. DNA of the CDR3: TGTGCCATCAGTGAGCGCCCCGGAATGAACACTGAAGCTTTCTTT. Translation: CAISERPGMNTEAFF.

The V call is TRBV5-8, the J call TRBJ2-7; D ambiguous. Germline values: CDR1 SGHTS, CDR2 YDEGEE. Trimming cost V 3 bases and J 7 bases, with 23 bases left between them. This CDR3 comprises 16 residues. The CDR3 DNA reads as TGTGCCAGCAGCTCTGGGTGGGCGCTGAGACCGAGAGAGCAGTACTTC. This gives the protein CASSSGWALRPREQYF.

The genes are TRBV5-4 and TRBJ1-5; D gene unclear. Germline values: CDR1 SGHNT, CDR2 YYREEE (reference sequence). Trimming removed 4 bases from V and 3 bases from J, with 8 bases in between. The CDR3 loop spans 13 amino acids. CDR3 nucleotides: TGTGCCAGCAGCGTGGACGTCAATCAGCCCCAGCATTTT. It codes for CASSVDVNQPQHF.

This clone has just a few counts. The chain recombines TRBV21-1 with TRBJ2-1. TRBV21-1 is a recognized pseudogene. The CDR3 length is 15 residues. The CDR3 sequence: CASGLTGTEVNEQFF. In DNA, the CDR3 is TGTGCCAGCGGCCTGACCGGGACCGAAGTCAATGAGCAGTTCTTC.

For this clone: The germline gene is not matched at one end of the junction; a read error may be the cause. The chain is built from TRBV18 and TRBJ1-2, with a weak D call TRBD1 (6 bases). The germline gives CDR1 KGHSH, CDR2 LQKENI. The CDR3 length is 16 residues. CDR3 region: CASSPRAGGQISGYTF. CDR3 DNA sequence: TGTGCCAGCTCCCCACGCGCGGGGGGGCAGATAAGTGGCTACACCTTC.

The chain joins TRBV7-2 to TRBJ1-2; D perhaps matches TRBD1 (5 bases). CDR3 length: 13 residues. Trimming took off 5 bases at V and 2 bases at J, with 9 bases between the two ends. Germline values: CDR1 SGHTA, CDR2 FQGNSA. CDR3 sequence reads: CASSADRNYGYTF. The CDR3 DNA follows: TGTGCCAGCAGCGCAGACAGAAACTATGGCTACACCTTC.

This CDR3 is CASSIGGRSYEQYF. The CDR3 coding sequence is TGTGCCAGTAGTATTGGGGGACGATCCTACGAGCAGTACTTC. V usage is TRBV19 and J usage is TRBJ2-7, with D perhaps being TRBD1 or TRBD2 (5 bases each). Germline V gives CDR1 LNHDA, CDR2 SQIVND (reference sequence). V was cut by 3 bases and J by 1 base, with 10 bases left in between. The CDR3 runs 14 residues. The full variable domain, its missing parts supplied by reference TRBV19 and TRBJ2-7, is DGGITQSPKYLFRKEGQNVTLSCEQNLNHDAMYWYRQDPGQGLRLIYYSQIVNDFQKGDIAEGYSVSREKKESFPLTVTSAQKNPTAFYLCASSIGGRSYEQYFGPGTRLTVT.

This clone occurred a few times. V is TRBV30 and J is TRBJ1-4; possible D gene TRBD1, 5 bases. This CDR3 has 13 residues. The V end lost 4 bases, the J end lost 7 bases, and 13 bases lay between the germline ends. Germline V lookup: CDR1 GTSNPN, CDR2 SVGIG (reference sequence). DNA for the CDR3: TGTGCCTGGACTTCAGGGAGTGTTGAAAAACTGTTTTTT. It is translated as CAWTSGSVEKLFF.

The rearrangement links TRBV5-1 to TRBJ1-1, with D possibly being TRBD1 (5 bases). CDR3 length: 16 amino acids. CDR1 and CDR2 (germline): SGHRS, YFSETQ. Trimming took off 3 bases at V and 1 base at J, with 16 bases between the two ends. The CDR3 DNA is TGCGCCAGCAGCTCCCGGGTGGTAACAGGGAACACTGAAGCTTTCTTT. Its translation is CASSSRVVTGNTEAFF.

The genes are TRBV4-1 and TRBJ2-1; TRBD1 matches at 10 bases. V trimming: 4 bases; J trimming: 4 bases; junction bases outside the gene matches: 4. Germline assignment: CDR1 MGHRA and CDR2 YSYEKL. The CDR3 is made up of 15 amino acids. CDR3 sequence: CASSLGQGGYNEQFF. DNA for the CDR3: TGCGCCAGCAGCCTTGGACAGGGGGGGTACAATGAGCAGTTCTTC.